Following are 17 T cell receptor beta chains from one sample sequenced in a study of cytomegalovirus exposure and HLA in healthy donors. The PCR contained 60 Vbeta and 13 Jbeta primers. Some clones are missing from TCRdb's copy, which holds only in-frame ones; the method was immunoSEQ multiplex PCR. Of about 96,000 clones listed, approximately 75% were seen once; the top ten hold 2.5% to 3.5%. Sequenced material: PBMCs. Every receptor here comes from a female donor in good health and CMV-seropositive.

The chain couples TRBV2 to TRBJ1-5, with 9 bases fitting TRBD1. This CDR3 region has 16 residues. The germline gives CDR1 SNHLY, CDR2 FYNNEI. J lost 5 bases, V lost 2 bases, and 7 bases had no gene match. In DNA form, the CDR3 reads TGTGCCAGCAGTGAATGGTGGACAGGGGACTATCAGCCCCAGCATTTT. This codes for CASSEWWTGDYQPQHF.

V usage is TRBV4-3 and J usage is TRBJ1-3; D call uncertain. Germline V gene sequence: CDR1 LGHNA, CDR2 YSLEER. CDR3 size: 15 residues. Between the trimmed V and J ends, which lost 2 bases and 0 bases, there was a span of 8 bases. CDR3 DNA: TGCGCCAGCAGCCAAATTTACAGCTCTGGAAACACCATATATTTT. This encodes CASSQIYSSGNTIYF.

The chain is built from TRBV5-8 and TRBJ1-1; 8 nucleotides line up with TRBD1. CDR3 length: 15 amino acids. Germline trimming cut 3 bases from V and 3 bases from J; bases unmatched to any gene: 7. CDR1 and CDR2 (germline): SGHTS, YDEGEE. The CDR3 region is CASSSHRGRDTEAFF. The CDR3 nucleotides read TGTGCCAGCAGCTCCCACAGGGGGAGGGACACTGAAGCTTTCTTT.

This rearrangement joins TRBV30 to TRBJ1-5, with a possible D match to TRBD1 (6 bases). The germline V gene encodes CDR1 GTSNPN and CDR2 SVGIG (reference sequence). The CDR3 consists of 13 residues. The germline V and J ends were trimmed by 2 bases and 4 bases, with 9 bases remaining between them. CDR3 bases: TGTGCCTGGAGTCCCGACAGGAATCAGCCCCAGCATTTT. The encoded protein is CAWSPDRNQPQHF. Looking up the rest from reference TRBV30 and TRBJ1-5 gives the full variable domain: SQTIHQWPATLVQPVGSPLSLECTVEGTSNPNLYWYRQAAGRGLQLLFYSVGIGQISSEVPQNLSASRPQDRQFILSSKKLLLSDSGFYLCAWSPDRNQPQHFGDGTRLSIL.

The V call is TRBV30, the J call TRBJ1-1, with 7 bases lining up with TRBD1. The V and J ends lost 4 bases and 1 base, in that order; junction bases with no gene match: 9. The germline V gene has CDR1 GTSNPN and CDR2 SVGIG (reference sequence). The CDR3 totals 15 residues. The CDR3 is CAWTIYRQGNTEAFF. The CDR3 region has the DNA TGTGCCTGGACTATTTACAGACAGGGGAACACTGAAGCTTTCTTT.

The rearrangement joins TRBV25-1 to TRBJ2-1; tentatively, D is TRBD2 (7 bases). V lost 6 bases and J 0 bases, leaving 18 bases between the germline ends. CDR1 and CDR2 from the germline V gene are MGHDK and SYGVNS. CDR3 length equals 17 residues. CDR3 sequence: CASSGGRGGSSYNEQFF. The CDR3, as DNA: TGTGCCAGCAGCGGGGGGAGGGGGGGAAGCTCCTACAATGAGCAGTTCTTC.

V is TRBV4-1 and J is TRBJ2-7, with unresolved D. This CDR3 comprises 14 residues. V lost 1 base and J 1 base, leaving 8 bases between the germline ends. Germline V gives CDR1 MGHRA, CDR2 YSYEKL. The CDR3 loop is CASSQGLQSYEQYF. The CDR3 region has the DNA TGCGCCAGCAGCCAAGGTCTGCAGTCCTACGAGCAGTACTTC.

The J gene is TRBJ1-1, the V gene TRBV30; weak D call: TRBD1 (5 bases). This CDR3 comprises 11 residues. CDR1 GTSNPN and CDR2 SVGIG come from the germline V gene (reference sequence). Written as DNA, the CDR3 is TGTGCTAGCACAGGCACCACTGAAGCTTTCTTT. Its protein product is CASTGTTEAFF.

V is TRBV9 and J is TRBJ2-1, with a tentative D call TRBD2 (7 bases). V gave up 1 base and J gave up 3 bases, with 26 bases separating them. In germline, CDR1 is SGDLS, CDR2 YYNGEE. The CDR3 consists of 20 residues. Here the CDR3 reads CASSVRQGHVWGLNYNEQFF. The CDR3 nucleotides read TGTGCCAGCAGCGTAAGGCAGGGACATGTTTGGGGACTAAACTACAATGAGCAGTTCTTC.

This clone was seen only a few times. The chain recombines TRBV7-9 with TRBJ2-3; possible D gene TRBD2, 6 bases. The germline V gene encodes CDR1 SEHNR and CDR2 FQNEAQ (reference sequence). This CDR3 is 15 amino acids long. V was pared by 5 bases and J by 0 bases, with 12 bases between. This CDR3 reads CASSRKGTSTDTQYF. In nucleotides, the CDR3 is TGTGCCAGCAGCCGGAAAGGGACTAGCACAGATACGCAGTATTTT.

A remark on this clone: This specimen includes other DNA sequences encoding the same CDR3. V is TRBV28 and J is TRBJ2-7; D call uncertain. Germline loops: CDR1 MDHEN, CDR2 SYDVKM. Trimming took off 6 bases at V and 0 bases at J, with 3 bases between the two ends. CDR3 length: 11 residues. CDR3 sequence (DNA): TGTGCCAGCAGCCACTCCTACGAGCAGTACTTC. Its protein product is CASSHSYEQYF.

The rearrangement uses TRBV5-6 and TRBJ2-1; TRBD1 is a possible D gene (6 bases). The germline V gene has CDR1 SGHDT and CDR2 YYEEEE. The CDR3 covers 16 residues. V lost 3 bases and J 4 bases, leaving 17 bases between the germline ends. The CDR3 sequence is CASSSRPGVRYNEQFF. CDR3 nucleotide sequence: TGTGCCAGCAGCTCGAGACCAGGGGTGAGATACAATGAGCAGTTCTTC.

The V gene is TRBV14, the J gene TRBJ2-1; TRBD1 agrees at 8 bases. The junction had 13 bases not matched to a gene; V was cut back by 0 bases and J by 6 bases. In germline, CDR1 is SGHDN, CDR2 FVKESK. The CDR3 is 18 amino acids. The CDR3 sequence: CASSQDSRGRGPINEQFF. CDR3 DNA sequence: TGTGCCAGCAGCCAAGACTCCAGAGGCAGGGGGCCTATCAATGAGCAGTTCTTC.

The chain carries TRBV27 and TRBJ2-7, with TRBD1 matching over 7 bases. The ends lost 4 bases at V and 4 bases at J; junction bases unmatched: 7. CDR1 MNHEY and CDR2 SMNVEV come from the germline V gene (reference sequence). The CDR3 is 14 amino acids. The CDR3 loop is CASSSETGPYEQYF. The CDR3 bases are TGTGCCAGCAGTTCAGAGACAGGGCCTTACGAGCAGTACTTC.

The chain uses TRBV28 and TRBJ2-7, with 9 bases that match TRBD1. The trim removed 6 bases at V and 9 bases at J, leaving 15 bases unmatched. CDR1 is MDHEN and CDR2 is SYDVKM in the germline V gene. This CDR3 comprises 15 residues. CDR3 DNA: TGTGCCAGCAGCCCGCAGGACAGGGGAAATTTGGGGCAGTACTTC. Translated, it gives CASSPQDRGNLGQYF.

The gene calls are TRBV19 and TRBJ2-2, with TRBD2 matching over 11 bases. V shed 6 bases, J shed 9 bases, and the junction held 6 bases outside the gene matches. The CDR3 is 14 amino acids. CDR1 LNHDA and CDR2 SQIVND come from the germline V gene (reference sequence). CDR3 in amino acids: CASRRLAGPRELFF. CDR3 coding DNA: TGTGCCAGTAGGAGACTAGCGGGGCCTAGGGAGCTGTTTTTT.

V is TRBV6-1 and J is TRBJ1-5, with 10 bases that match TRBD1. Germline lookup yields CDR1 MNHNS and CDR2 SASEGT. The CDR3 consists of 14 residues. Unmatched junction bases numbered 4, after V lost 5 bases and J lost 6 bases. CDR3 residues: CASSRDRGGQPQHF. CDR3 DNA: TGTGCCAGCAGTCGGGACAGGGGCGGTCAGCCCCAGCATTTT.